A single sample is the source of the 15 T cell receptor beta chains below, sequenced in a study of cytotoxic CD8 clonotypes in ibrutinib-treated CLL. Data came from immunoSEQ multiplex PCR; TCRdb stores just in-frame clones and leaves some out. The sample shows roughly 180,000 clones, about 72% of them seen only once. Sequences were derived from PBMCs, sampled after 24 months of ibrutinib treatment. Receptors were obtained from a human donor with chronic lymphocytic leukemia.

Regarding this clone: Other DNA sequences within the sample encode an identical CDR3. The chain employs TRBV4-1 and TRBJ2-7, with D possibly matching TRBD1 (5 bases). Germline V gene lookup returns CDR1 MGHRA and CDR2 YSYEKL. The CDR3 covers 14 residues. V was pared by 0 bases and J by 0 bases, with 6 bases between. The chain's CDR3 is CASSQDRGSYEQYF. The CDR3, as DNA: TGCGCCAGCAGCCAAGATAGGGGCTCCTACGAGCAGTACTTC.

The chain has TRBV5-1 and TRBJ2-5, with D perhaps matching TRBD1 or TRBD2 (6 bases each). The germline gives CDR1 SGHRS, CDR2 YFSETQ. The ends were cut back, 0 bases at V and 4 bases at J, with 13 bases in the middle. The length of the CDR3 is 15 residues. The CDR3, as DNA: TGCGCCAGCAGCTTGGATGGGGGGCGCGGAGAGACCCAGTACTTC. It specifies CASSLDGGRGETQYF.

The J gene is TRBJ2-5, the V gene TRBV28; 9 bases are a match to TRBD1. Per germline, CDR1 MDHEN and CDR2 SYDVKM. The CDR3 loop spans 16 amino acids. V was pared by 4 bases and J by 5 bases, with 11 bases of the junction left unmatched. The CDR3 DNA reads TGTGCCAGCAGTTCCAATCCGGGACAGGGAGGTGAGACCCAGTACTTC. Translation gives CASSSNPGQGGETQYF.

The chain uses TRBV19 and TRBJ1-2; D gene uncertain. The germline CDR1 and CDR2 sequences are LNHDA and SQIVND (reference sequence). Trimming cost V 6 bases and J 5 bases, with 13 bases left between them. CDR3 length equals 13 residues. CDR3 in DNA: TGTGCCAGTAGCAAAGATAAACCTTATGGCTACACCTTC. It translates to CASSKDKPYGYTF.

The CDR3, as DNA: TGTGCCAGCTCACCAGGGAACTCTGGAAACACCATATATTTT. Residues: CASSPGNSGNTIYF. The chain links TRBV18 to TRBJ1-3; D unclear. From germline, CDR1 is KGHSH and CDR2 LQKENI. The length of the CDR3 is 14 residues. Trimming left V 2 bases short and J 0 bases short, with 5 bases between.

The chain employs TRBV7-2 and TRBJ2-7, with 11 bases lining up with TRBD2. The germline V gene encodes CDR1 SGHTA and CDR2 FQGNSA. The CDR3 extends over 12 amino acids. CDR3 amino acids: CAAGTSGYEQYF. The DNA for the CDR3 is TGTGCGGCGGGGACTAGCGGCTACGAGCAGTACTTC. Looking up the rest from reference TRBV7-2 and TRBJ2-7 gives the full variable domain: GAGVSQSPSNKVTEKGKDVELRCDPISGHTALYWYRQSLGQGLEFLIYFQGNSAPDKSGLPSDRFSAERTGGSVSTLTIQRTQQEDSAVYLCAAGTSGYEQYFGPGTRLTVT.

The chain is built from TRBV9 and TRBJ2-1, with D perhaps matching TRBD2 (5 bases). This CDR3 is built from 10 residues. Germline V lookup: CDR1 SGDLS, CDR2 YYNGEE. Deletions cut 8 bases from V and 7 bases from J, with 7 bases between. CDR3 coding DNA: TGTGCCAGTCGGGGTAATGAGCAGTTCTTC. It specifies CASRGNEQFF.

This clone appeared a few times. This chain connects TRBV5-4 to TRBJ1-4; 10 bases agree with TRBD1. The CDR3 is 14 residues long. Germline CDR1 is SGHNT and CDR2 is YYREEE (reference sequence). The V and J ends lost 4 bases and 7 bases, in that order; junction bases with no gene match: 4. The CDR3 loop reads CASSGRDRGEKLFF. CDR3 nucleotides: TGTGCCAGCAGCGGCCGGGACAGGGGTGAAAAACTGTTTTTT.

The chain uses TRBV29-1 and TRBJ2-2, with a possible D match to TRBD1 (5 bases). Trimming removed 5 bases at V and 1 base at J, with 14 bases between. The germline V gene has CDR1 SQVTM and CDR2 ANQGSEA. The CDR3 length is 15 residues. DNA for the CDR3: TGCAGCGTTCGACAAGGGGCCGAGAACACCGGGGAGCTGTTTTTT. Its translation: CSVRQGAENTGELFF.

The rearrangement links TRBV6-5 to TRBJ2-7; 11 positions agree with TRBD2. V lost 4 bases, J lost 4 bases, and 9 bases stayed unmatched. The CDR3 is 16 amino acids. Looked up from germline, CDR1 is MNHEY and CDR2 is SVGAGI. The CDR3 sequence is CASSSPGLAEHYEQYF. In DNA, the CDR3 is TGTGCCAGCAGTTCGCCGGGACTAGCGGAACATTACGAGCAGTACTTC.

The J gene is TRBJ2-3, the V gene TRBV28; D is uncertain. Germline CDR1 MDHEN, CDR2 SYDVKM. The ends were cut back, 6 bases at V and 1 base at J, with 14 bases in the middle. The CDR3 loop spans 15 amino acids. The CDR3 here is CASSPLGIGTDTQYF. DNA of the CDR3: TGTGCCAGCAGCCCCTTGGGGATCGGCACAGATACGCAGTATTTT.

This chain uses TRBV5-3 with TRBJ1-2; D possibly corresponds to TRBD1 (6 bases). TRBV5-3 is noted as an ORF with a role that remains uncertain. The length of the CDR3 is 15 residues. With 0 bases removed from V and 8 bases from J, the gap between germline ends came to 17 bases. Here the CDR3 DNA reads TGTGCCAGAAGCTTGGCCGTCAGGGGTTCGGAAGGCTACACCTTC. Encoded protein: CARSLAVRGSEGYTF.

V usage is TRBV4-2 and J usage is TRBJ2-1; TRBD1 aligns across 7 bases. Germline loops: CDR1 LGHNA, CDR2 YNFKEQ. The ends lost 1 base at V and 8 bases at J; junction bases unmatched: 11. The CDR3 has 16 residues. The CDR3 nucleotides are TGTGCCAGCAGCCAAGGCCTAGGGGGCGAATCCGATGAGCAGTTCTTC. It translates to CASSQGLGGESDEQFF.

A remark on this clone: An end of the junction does not agree with germline; a read error may underlie this. The chain carries TRBV19 and TRBJ2-2, with 8 bases that match TRBD2. CDR1 is LNHDA, CDR2 SQIVND, per germline (reference sequence). This CDR3 contains 16 residues. Written as DNA, the CDR3 is TGTGCCAGTAGCCCACTTAGCGGGACGAACATCGGGGAGCTGTTTTTT. Translating it yields CASSPLSGTNIGELFF.

The chain uses TRBV10-3 and TRBJ2-7; 9 nucleotides align to TRBD1. Germline loops: CDR1 ENHRY, CDR2 SYGVKD. The CDR3 runs 13 residues. The ends lost 10 bases at V and 4 bases at J; junction bases unmatched: 8. This CDR3 reads CATSDRGEYEQYF. The DNA for the CDR3 is TGTGCCACGTCGGACAGGGGAGAATACGAGCAGTACTTC.